This entry features one T cell receptor (beta chain) sequence. What it recognizes is unknown. The data were taken from a study of shared clonotypes between healthy human individuals. Study-wide results and caveats: The study drew on few donors, limiting represented genetic and exposure-history diversity. The sampled material consisted only of blood, and tissue repertoires are likely to differ. Estimated richness values were generally larger in naive subsets than in memory subsets.

This CDR3 comprises 13 residues. Germline CDR1 is SGHVS and CDR2 is FQNEAQ. The V gene lost 8 bases and the J gene lost 3 bases, with 11 bases spanning the gap. The repertoire was sequenced with immunoSEQ multiplex PCR; TCRdb's copy has only in-frame clones and lacks some. The data hold around 700,000 clones, with 72% observed a single time. The study enrolled healthy HIV-negative adults without recent acute infections or vaccinations as donors. The V and J genes are TRBV7-8 and TRBJ1-5; D possibly corresponds to TRBD1 (5 bases). The sequence derives from a woman between 25 and 40 years old in good health. The specimen sequenced was memory CD4+ T cells sorted from blood. Subset noted: CD45RA-negative fraction. The CDR3 region has the DNA TGTGCCAGCGCCCAGGGTCCCAATCAGCCCCAGCATTTT. Amino acid sequence: CASAQGPNQPQHF.